This paragraph covers one TCR beta chain sequence. This entry is derived from a study of blood T cell repertoires in COVID-19. Study-level background: Acute and convalescent COVID-19 samples came from the United States, Italy and Spain. The analysed material was cDNA or gDNA that came from T cells, B-cell-depleted T cells, or PBMCs.

The V gene lost 8 bases and the J gene lost 2 bases, with 18 bases spanning the gap. There are 16 residues in the CDR3. Germline values: CDR1 MNHNY, CDR2 SVGAGI (reference sequence). Authors' data handling: Reference gene primer amplification gave nucleated cell count estimates. Produced via immunoSEQ multiplex PCR; TCRdb's table is partial and in-frame only. The V and J calls and clone size were taken over from that table, and D and trimming were inferred from the DNA. Found here are about 180,000 clones, approximately 86% of them singletons; the top ten hold around 8.6%. The receptor was derived from a man over 45 with active or convalescent COVID-19. The rearrangement joins TRBV6-6 to TRBJ2-2, with D possibly TRBD1 on 6 matching bases. Sequenced material: peripheral blood. The CDR3 sequence: CASLNTGTQNTGELFF. The CDR3 DNA follows: TGTGCCAGCTTAAATACCGGGACACAAAACACCGGGGAGCTGTTTTTT.